The next 20 T cell receptor beta chains were all read from a single sample in a study of T-cell memory formation after mild COVID-19. TCRdb ran MiXCR on the 5' RACE reads and lists one entry per CDR3 protein. Of 400,000 to 500,000 distinct CDR3 sequences in the sample, approximately 18% were seen once. The sequencing sample was made of PBMCs or a T cell subset sorted from them (not recorded which). These receptors were collected from a man aged 18 to 29 who had mild COVID-19 (a few samples of this study predate the infection). Cell type and time point are not known.

The chain links TRBV5-5 to TRBJ1-2; D is unresolved. Trimming took off 3 bases at V and 7 bases at J, with 10 bases between the two ends. Germline CDR1 is SGHKS and CDR2 is YYEKEE (reference sequence). The CDR3 runs 12 residues. For the CDR3, the DNA is TGTGCCAGCAGCTGGGGAGGCGGTGGCTACACCTTC. Translation gives CASSWGGGGYTF.

This clonotype came up a few times. The chain uses TRBV6-5 and TRBJ1-2; the D is unclear. CDR1 MNHEY and CDR2 SVGAGI come from the germline V gene. The CDR3 length is 13 residues. Trimming pared 2 bases from V and 5 bases from J, leaving 9 bases between. The CDR3 reads CASSYKISYGYTF. CDR3 DNA sequence: TGTGCCAGCAGTTACAAGATTTCTTATGGCTACACCTTC.

The sample holds a few counts of this clonotype. The genes are TRBV5-1 and TRBJ2-4; 10 bases match TRBD1. The CDR3 length is 15 residues. V was pared by 8 bases and J by 3 bases, with 8 bases of the junction left unmatched. Germline V gene data show CDR1 as SGHRS and CDR2 as YFSETQ. The CDR3 DNA sequence: TGCGCCAGTCAGCCGGGACAGGGGAGCAAAAACATTCAGTACTTC. Its protein product is CASQPGQGSKNIQYF. The variable domain in full, with the rest retrieved from reference TRBV5-1 and TRBJ2-4, is KAGVTQTPRYLIKTRGQQVTLSCSPISGHRSVSWYQQTPGQGLQFLFEYFSETQRNKGNFPGRFSGRQFSNSRSEMNVSTLELGDSALYLCASQPGQGSKNIQYFGAGTRLSVL.

In DNA, the CDR3 is TGTGCCAGCAGGTCCCTCTACGAGCAGTACGTC. Protein sequence: CASRSLYEQYV. V and J are TRBV6-6 and TRBJ2-7; no clear D. CDR3 size: 11 residues. Trimming cost V 6 bases and J 3 bases, with 6 bases left between them. Germline V lookup: CDR1 MNHNY, CDR2 SVGAGI (reference sequence).

In this sample, this clonotype turned up many times. This rearrangement joins TRBV5-4 to TRBJ1-1; D not resolved. The germline gives CDR1 SGHNT, CDR2 YYREEE (reference sequence). This CDR3 spans 13 amino acids. Trimming cost V 4 bases and J 1 base, with 8 bases left between them. The CDR3 here is CASSIDKNTEAFF. The CDR3 DNA reads as TGTGCCAGCAGCATCGACAAGAACACTGAAGCTTTCTTT.

CDR3 nucleotides: TGTGCCAGTAGCACCTTCCAGGGTGTCTATGGCGAGCAGTACTTC. This translates into CASSTFQGVYGEQYF. The J gene is TRBJ2-7, the V gene TRBV19; D might be TRBD1 (5 bases). This CDR3 comprises 15 residues. V lost 6 bases and J 6 bases, leaving 21 bases between the germline ends. CDR1 and CDR2 (germline): LNHDA, SQIVND (reference sequence).

This clonotype was counted only a few times. The rearrangement links TRBV7-8 to TRBJ1-1; D is uncertain. Germline V gene sequence: CDR1 SGHVS, CDR2 FQNEAQ. V was clipped by 1 base and J by 1 base, with 13 bases between them. The length of the CDR3 is 16 residues. The CDR3 nucleotides read TGTGCCAGCAGCTTAGGTAGCCCTTCGCAGAACACTGAAGCTTTCTTT. The encoded protein is CASSLGSPSQNTEAFF.

The rearrangement joins TRBV3-1 to TRBJ2-1; maybe TRBD2 (6 bases). The V end was cut by 1 base, the J end by 4 bases, with 11 bases between. CDR3 length: 15 residues. CDR1 LGHDT and CDR2 YNNKEL come from the germline V gene (reference sequence). The CDR3 bases are TGTGCCAGCAGCCAAGGTTTCGGGACTTACAATGAGCAGTTCTTC. It specifies CASSQGFGTYNEQFF.

The rearrangement joins TRBV4-2 to TRBJ2-5; TRBD1 is a possible D gene (6 bases). Per germline, CDR1 LGHNA and CDR2 YNFKEQ. There are 16 residues in the CDR3. Trimming left V 0 bases short and J 5 bases short, with 16 bases between. CDR3 coding DNA: TGTGCCAGCAGCCAAGATAATAGGGGGTGGCAGGAGACCCAGTACTTC. This encodes CASSQDNRGWQETQYF.

CDR3 DNA sequence: TGTGCCAGCAGCCCACCCGACACAGTGAAATACAATGAGCAGTTCTTC. This encodes CASSPPDTVKYNEQFF. The chain joins TRBV7-9 to TRBJ2-1; D is uncertain. CDR1 and CDR2 from the germline V gene are SEHNR and FQNEAQ (reference sequence). The CDR3 length is 16 residues. The germline V and J ends were trimmed by 5 bases and 4 bases, with 18 bases remaining between them.

The gene calls are TRBV20-1 and TRBJ2-2, with D uncertain. With 3 bases removed from V and 7 bases from J, the gap between germline ends came to 12 bases. This CDR3 spans 13 amino acids. Germline V gives CDR1 DFQATT, CDR2 SNEGSKA (reference sequence). The DNA for the CDR3 is TGCAGTGCTAGTGGTCAGGCAGGCGGGGAGCTGTTTTTT. This encodes CSASGQAGGELFF.

This clonotype was seen a handful of times. CDR3 amino acids: CASSQADRNYGYTF. CDR3 in DNA: TGCGCCAGCAGCCAAGCGGACAGGAACTATGGCTACACCTTC. The chain couples TRBV4-3 to TRBJ1-2; 7 bases fit TRBD1. This CDR3 is 14 amino acids long. Looked up from germline, CDR1 is LGHNA and CDR2 is YSLEER. Germline trimming cut 1 base from V and 2 bases from J; bases unmatched to any gene: 1.

In its sample, this clonotype was seen a few times. The V gene is TRBV20-1, the J gene TRBJ2-1; 7 nucleotides match TRBD1. Germline V gene lookup returns CDR1 DFQATT and CDR2 SNEGSKA (reference sequence). This CDR3 contains 15 residues. V trimming: 4 bases; J trimming: 8 bases; junction bases outside the gene matches: 14. CDR3 amino acids: CSAKKGGRELDEQFF. CDR3 sequence (DNA): TGCAGTGCTAAAAAAGGGGGCAGGGAGTTAGATGAGCAGTTCTTC.

In this sample, this clonotype turned up a few times. The chain combines TRBV5-5 with TRBJ1-2; 7 bases match TRBD1. J gave up 4 bases and V 4 bases, and 1 base lay outside the gene matches. The CDR3 covers 12 residues. Germline V CDR1 and CDR2: SGHKS, YYEKEE (reference sequence). This CDR3 reads CASSGQVYGYTF. CDR3 coding DNA: TGTGCCAGCAGCGGACAGGTCTATGGCTACACCTTC.

The rearrangement joins TRBV20-1 to TRBJ2-6, with D perhaps matching TRBD1 (6 bases). Germline CDR1 is DFQATT and CDR2 is SNEGSKA (reference sequence). V gave up 4 bases and J gave up 0 bases, with 7 bases separating them. The CDR3 spans 14 residues. The CDR3 region has the DNA TGCAGTGCTAACAGGGTCTCTGGGGCCAACGTCCTGACTTTC. It translates to CSANRVSGANVLTF.

This clonotype was counted between two and nine times. V usage is TRBV28 and J usage is TRBJ2-4; the D gene could be TRBD1 or TRBD2 (7 bases each). The V gene's germline CDR1 is MDHEN and CDR2 SYDVKM. The CDR3 is made up of 13 amino acids. Between the trimmed V and J ends, which lost 7 bases and 7 bases, there was a span of 14 bases. CDR3 DNA sequence: TGTGCCAGCACCCCAGGGGGAGGGAACATTCAGTACTTC. Translating it yields CASTPGGGNIQYF. Supplemented by reference TRBV28 and TRBJ2-4, the full variable domain reads DVKVTQSSRYLVKRTGEKVFLECVQDMDHENMFWYRQDPGLGLRLIYFSYDVKMKEKGDIPEGYSVSREKKERFSLILESASTNQTSMYLCASTPGGGNIQYFGAGTRLSVL.

The gene calls are TRBV6-5 and TRBJ2-5; TRBD1 matches 10 bases. CDR3 size: 15 residues. Germline V CDR1 and CDR2: MNHEY, SVGAGI. V lost 5 bases and J lost 3; bases outside the gene matches: 6. CDR3 sequence reads: CASSDPGQGKETQYF. The CDR3 DNA reads TGTGCCAGCAGTGATCCGGGACAGGGGAAAGAGACCCAGTACTTC.

This clonotype showed up just a few times. V and J are TRBV5-1 and TRBJ2-7, with 12 bases matching TRBD1. Germline CDR1 reads SGHRS; CDR2 reads YFSETQ. J was trimmed by 6 bases and V by 3 bases; bases with no gene match: 4. The CDR3 extends over 14 amino acids. Here the CDR3 reads CASSSGTGGAEQYV. The CDR3 region has the DNA TGCGCCAGCAGCTCCGGGACAGGGGGCGCCGAGCAGTACGTC.

The chain joins TRBV15 to TRBJ1-2, with D unclear. This CDR3 region has 16 residues. V shed 0 bases and J shed 2 bases, with 13 bases lying between them. Germline V gene lookup returns CDR1 LNHNV and CDR2 YYDKDF (reference sequence). CDR3 DNA: TGTGCCACCAGCAGAGATGGAAGGGTCGGGAACTATGGCTACACCTTC. It translates to CATSRDGRVGNYGYTF.

The V and J genes are TRBV5-1 and TRBJ1-1, with a weak D call TRBD1 (6 bases). Per the germline V gene, CDR1 is SGHRS and CDR2 is YFSETQ. Trimming took off 1 base at V and 1 base at J, with 17 bases between the two ends. The CDR3 extends over 17 amino acids. CDR3 DNA sequence: TGCGCCAGCAGCTTGTGGGGTTCGACAGGACCGAACACTGAAGCTTTCTTT. This translates into CASSLWGSTGPNTEAFF.